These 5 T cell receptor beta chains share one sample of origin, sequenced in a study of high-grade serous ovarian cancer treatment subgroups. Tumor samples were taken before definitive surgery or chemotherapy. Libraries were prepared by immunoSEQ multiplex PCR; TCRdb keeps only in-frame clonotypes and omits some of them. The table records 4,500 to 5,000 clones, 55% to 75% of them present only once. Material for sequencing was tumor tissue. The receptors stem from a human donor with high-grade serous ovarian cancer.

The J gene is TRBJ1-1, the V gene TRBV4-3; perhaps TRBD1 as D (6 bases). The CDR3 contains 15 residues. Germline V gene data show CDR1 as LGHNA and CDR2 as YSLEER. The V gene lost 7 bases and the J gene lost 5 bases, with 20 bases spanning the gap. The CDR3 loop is CASTFRRRGVTEAFF. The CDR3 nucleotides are TGCGCCAGCACCTTCCGCCGCAGGGGCGTGACTGAAGCTTTCTTT.

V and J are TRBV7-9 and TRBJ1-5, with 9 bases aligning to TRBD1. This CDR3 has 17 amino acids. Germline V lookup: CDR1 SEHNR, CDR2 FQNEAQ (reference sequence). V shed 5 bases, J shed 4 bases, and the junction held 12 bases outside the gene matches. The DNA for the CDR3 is TGTGCCAGCAGCCGGGGTGTCGGACAGGGGATAAATCAGCCCCAGCATTTT. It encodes CASSRGVGQGINQPQHF.

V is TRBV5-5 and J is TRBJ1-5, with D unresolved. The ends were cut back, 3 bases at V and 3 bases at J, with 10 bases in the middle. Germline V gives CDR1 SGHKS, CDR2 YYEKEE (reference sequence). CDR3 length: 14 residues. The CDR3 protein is CASSSHLYNQPQHF. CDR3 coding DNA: TGTGCCAGCAGCTCACACCTCTACAATCAGCCCCAGCATTTT. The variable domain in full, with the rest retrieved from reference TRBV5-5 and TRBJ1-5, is DAGVTQSPTHLIKTRGQQVTLRCSPISGHKSVSWYQQVLGQGPQFIFQYYEKEERGRGNFPDRFSARQFPNYSSELNVNALLLGDSALYLCASSSHLYNQPQHFGDGTRLSIL.

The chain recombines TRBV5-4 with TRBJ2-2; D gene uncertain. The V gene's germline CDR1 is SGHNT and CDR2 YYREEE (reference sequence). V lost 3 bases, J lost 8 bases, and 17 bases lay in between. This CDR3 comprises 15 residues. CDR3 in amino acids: CASSYGSPFEGELFF. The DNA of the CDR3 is TGTGCCAGCAGCTACGGCAGTCCATTCGAAGGGGAGCTGTTTTTT. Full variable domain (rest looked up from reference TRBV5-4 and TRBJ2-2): ETGVTQSPTHLIKTRGQQVTLRCSSQSGHNTVSWYQQALGQGPQFIFQYYREEENGRGNFPPRFSGLQFPNYSSELNVNALELDDSALYLCASSYGSPFEGELFFGEGSRLTVL.

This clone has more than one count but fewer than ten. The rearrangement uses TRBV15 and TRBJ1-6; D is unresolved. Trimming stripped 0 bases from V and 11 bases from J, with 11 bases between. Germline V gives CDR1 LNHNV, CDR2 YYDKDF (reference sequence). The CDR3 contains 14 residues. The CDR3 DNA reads TGTGCCACCAGCAGAGATTTGACGGGCCCACCCCTCCACTTT. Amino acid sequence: CATSRDLTGPPLHF.